The 22 T cell receptor beta chains below were found in one sample sequenced in a study of Ad26.COV2.S vaccination and SARS-CoV-2 variants (dated by TCRdb to the early 2020s). The sample's treatment or condition, from its label and the paper: some 19 received Ad26.COV2.S at low or high dose, single or two shots; five or six received placebo; per-sample allocation not given. Repertoires of vaccine and placebo recipients were sequenced from samples collected on day 63 after the first injection. Library preparation was by the immunoSEQ multiplex PCR assay. In its TCRdb copy, this immuneACCESS table keeps in-frame sequences only and misses some clones. Where compared with another copy, unresolved V genes explain less than half of these, and the others have no known cause. Present in this sample are around 400,000 clones, around 82% of which were seen just once. Around 7.4% of the sample is held by the ten biggest clonotypes.

This specimen consisted of peripheral blood, obtained in a trial of Ad26.COV2.S vaccine versus placebo. All receptors come from a person between 18 and 65 years old who received the Ad26.COV2.S COVID-19 vaccine or a placebo.

This clone was found a few times. The V call is TRBV25-1, the J call TRBJ2-7, with no clear D. CDR1 is MGHDK, CDR2 SYGVNS, per germline. V gave up 4 bases and J gave up 7 bases, with 11 bases separating them. The CDR3 sequence is 12 residues long. The DNA for the CDR3 is TGTGCCAGCAGTGGAAGGTTGGGGGAGCAGTACTTC. As protein: CASSGRLGEQYF.

The chain is built from TRBV5-6 and TRBJ1-5; D is possibly TRBD1 (6 bases). Germline CDR1 is SGHDT and CDR2 is YYEEEE. CDR3 length: 15 residues. The V end was cut by 0 bases, the J end by 7 bases, with 14 bases between. As DNA, the CDR3 is TGTGCCAGCAGCTTGGGGATTACAGGGACCCAGCCCCAGCATTTT. Translated: CASSLGITGTQPQHF. The variable domain in full, completed from reference TRBV5-6 and TRBJ1-5, reads DAGVTQSPTHLIKTRGQQVTLRCSPKSGHDTVSWYQQALGQGPQFIFQYYEEEERQRGNFPDRFSGHQFPNYSSELNVNALLLGDSALYLCASSLGITGTQPQHFGDGTRLSIL.

The chain employs TRBV18 and TRBJ2-5; D perhaps matches TRBD2 (7 bases). From germline, CDR1 is KGHSH and CDR2 LQKENI. Trimming shortened V by 6 bases and J by 4 bases, and 18 bases separated the two germline ends. This CDR3 comprises 15 residues. The CDR3 sequence: CASSPRRGPTETQYF. CDR3 sequence (DNA): TGTGCCAGCTCGCCCCGGCGGGGGCCCACAGAGACCCAGTACTTC.

The rearrangement joins TRBV12-3 or TRBV12-4 to TRBJ2-7; 9 bases match TRBD1. The CDR3 length is 12 residues. Unmatched junction bases numbered 4, after V lost 8 bases and J lost 5 bases. The DNA of the CDR3 is TGTGCCAGCGGCACAGGGGGCGACGAGCAGTACTTC. It is translated as CASGTGGDEQYF.

The chain links TRBV24-1 to TRBJ2-1, with D unresolved. The ends were cut back, 4 bases at V and 8 bases at J, with 8 bases in the middle. The CDR3 sequence is 12 residues long. The germline CDR1 and CDR2 sequences are KGHDR and SFDVKD. The CDR3 loop is CATSDTGHEQFF. CDR3 DNA sequence: TGTGCCACCAGTGACACCGGGCATGAGCAGTTCTTC.

V usage is TRBV7-2 and J usage is TRBJ1-6; 7 bases align to TRBD1. J lost 6 bases, V lost 4 bases, and 6 bases had no gene match. Germline CDR1 reads SGHTA; CDR2 reads FQGNSA. The CDR3 sequence is 15 residues long. The CDR3 bases are TGTGCCAGCAGCTCGAGACAGGGAGGTAATTCACCCCTCCACTTT. This codes for CASSSRQGGNSPLHF.

J is TRBJ2-2 and V is TRBV5-5, with 7 nucleotides matching TRBD1. This CDR3 region has 14 residues. Germline V gives CDR1 SGHKS, CDR2 YYEKEE (reference sequence). V lost 4 bases to trimming and J lost 3 bases; unmatched junction nucleotides: 3. CDR3 sequence (DNA): TGTGCCAGCAGCGTAACAGGGGACACCGGGGAGCTGTTTTTT. This gives the protein CASSVTGDTGELFF.

Only a few counts were recorded for this clone. The V call is TRBV12-5, the J call TRBJ2-5; D possibly corresponds to TRBD1 (6 bases). Between the trimmed V and J ends, which lost 2 bases and 3 bases, there was a span of 13 bases. CDR1 LGHNT and CDR2 FRNRAP come from the germline V gene. CDR3 length: 15 residues. CDR3 amino acids: CASGLLGTPKETQYF. The CDR3 DNA is TGTGCTAGTGGTTTGCTCGGGACACCGAAAGAGACCCAGTACTTC.

The CDR3 DNA is TGTGCCATCACCCCGGTGGGAAACCTCTACGAGCAGTACTTC. Its translation is CAITPVGNLYEQYF. The chain has TRBV28 and TRBJ2-7; D is undetermined. V was clipped by 10 bases and J by 3 bases, with 19 bases between them. The CDR3 sequence is 14 residues long. Germline V gene sequence: CDR1 MDHEN, CDR2 SYDVKM.

The J gene is TRBJ1-1, the V gene TRBV5-1, with D unresolved. This CDR3 has 12 residues. Trimming removed 0 bases from V and 4 bases from J, with 4 bases in between. CDR1 and CDR2 from the germline V gene are SGHRS and YFSETQ. The CDR3 spells CASSLAPTEAFF. The CDR3 coding sequence is TGCGCCAGCAGCTTGGCTCCCACTGAAGCTTTCTTT.

V is TRBV18 and J is TRBJ2-7; no definite D call. The CDR3 consists of 14 residues. CDR1 and CDR2 (germline): KGHSH, LQKENI. Trimming took 3 bases from V and 0 from J, leaving 9 bases between them. The CDR3, as DNA: TGTGCCAGCTCACCCCCTTCCTTCTCCTACGAGCAGTACTTC. Residues: CASSPPSFSYEQYF.

This clone was seen only once. CDR3: CASSPMGPQANYGYTF. In DNA form, the CDR3 reads TGTGCCAGCAGCCCCATGGGGCCACAAGCTAACTATGGCTACACCTTC. The V call is TRBV5-5, the J call TRBJ1-2; possible D gene TRBD1, 5 bases. CDR3 size: 16 residues. Germline CDR1 is SGHKS and CDR2 is YYEKEE (reference sequence). V shed 4 bases and J shed 0 bases, with 16 bases lying between them.

This sequence joins TRBV11-2 and TRBJ2-7, with D hard to call. The V gene lost 5 bases and the J gene lost 1 base, with 12 bases spanning the gap. Germline CDR1 and CDR2: SGHAT and FQNNGV. The CDR3 length is 14 residues. CDR3 sequence: CASSPGGVSYEQYF. The CDR3 region has the DNA TGTGCCAGCAGCCCCGGCGGCGTATCCTACGAGCAGTACTTC. Combining the CDR3 with reference TRBV11-2 and TRBJ2-7 gives the whole variable domain EAGVAQSPRYKIIEKRQSVAFWCNPISGHATLYWYQQILGQGPKLLIQFQNNGVVDDSQLPKDRFSAERLKGVDSTLKIQPAKLEDSAVYLCASSPGGVSYEQYFGPGTRLTVT.

This clone was picked up a small number of times. The chain is built from TRBV6-2 or TRBV6-3 and TRBJ1-5; D perhaps matches TRBD1 (5 bases). The CDR3 is 14 residues long. The V gene's germline CDR1 is MNHEY and CDR2 SVGEGT. Trimming stripped 0 bases from V and 6 bases from J, with 9 bases between. The CDR3 region has the DNA TGTGCCAGCAGTTACTCGATGGGGGTTCAGCCCCAGCATTTT. This gives the protein CASSYSMGVQPQHF.

The chain combines TRBV5-1 with TRBJ1-2; D call uncertain. Germline CDR1 reads SGHRS; CDR2 reads YFSETQ. This CDR3 comprises 13 residues. The V end lost 1 base, the J end lost 0 bases, and 4 bases lay between the germline ends. The CDR3 reads CASSLHPNYGYTF. The CDR3 coding sequence is TGCGCCAGCAGCTTGCACCCTAACTATGGCTACACCTTC.

The chain couples TRBV4-3 to TRBJ1-6, with D tentatively TRBD1 (5 bases). The CDR3 length is 14 residues. The V and J ends lost 4 bases and 5 bases respectively, with 9 bases between them. CDR1 LGHNA and CDR2 YSLEER come from the germline V gene. Here the CDR3 DNA reads TGCGCCAGCAGCCCAGGGCCTCATAATTCACCCCTCCACTTT. It yields the protein CASSPGPHNSPLHF.

As concerns this clone: This specimen includes other DNA sequences encoding the same CDR3. The V gene is TRBV13, the J gene TRBJ2-5; D remains ambiguous. There are 11 residues in the CDR3. The V and J ends lost 5 bases and 2 bases respectively, with 3 bases between them. CDR1 PRHDT and CDR2 FYEKMQ come from the germline V gene (reference sequence). The CDR3 DNA reads as TGTGCCAGCAGCAATCAAGAGACCCAGTACTTC. Protein: CASSNQETQYF.

This chain's CDR3 is CASSPGGWNPSYTF. The CDR3 nucleotides are TGTGCCAGCAGCCCAGGGGGTTGGAACCCGAGCTACACCTTC. The chain carries TRBV5-4 and TRBJ1-2, with 7 positions matching TRBD1. This CDR3 spans 14 amino acids. The junction had 12 bases not matched to a gene; V was cut back by 4 bases and J by 9 bases. The V gene's germline CDR1 is SGHNT and CDR2 YYREEE (reference sequence).

The chain employs TRBV5-8 and TRBJ2-1; 7 positions agree with TRBD1. Germline CDR1 SGHTS, CDR2 YDEGEE. Germline trimming cut 3 bases from V and 4 bases from J; bases unmatched to any gene: 4. There are 14 residues in the CDR3. The CDR3 here is CASSSGQTYNEQFF. The CDR3 DNA reads as TGTGCCAGCAGCTCGGGACAGACTTACAATGAGCAGTTCTTC.

The V gene is TRBV24-1, the J gene TRBJ1-2; no reliable D call. The V end lost 5 bases, the J end lost 4 bases, and 7 bases lay between the germline ends. CDR1 KGHDR and CDR2 SFDVKD come from the germline V gene. This CDR3 is 12 amino acids long. This chain's CDR3 is CATSAGSYGYTF. The CDR3 DNA follows: TGTGCCACCAGTGCTGGGAGCTATGGCTACACCTTC.

This rearrangement joins TRBV20-1 to TRBJ1-6; D gene unclear. The V and J ends lost 3 bases and 7 bases respectively, with 10 bases between them. The length of the CDR3 is 13 residues. CDR1 DFQATT and CDR2 SNEGSKA come from the germline V gene (reference sequence). CDR3 nucleotides: TGCAGTGCTAGTGGACTGAGAAATTCACCCCTCCACTTT. Its protein product is CSASGLRNSPLHF.

The gene calls are TRBV7-2 and TRBJ1-2, with no clear D. CDR1 and CDR2 (germline): SGHTA, FQGNSA. V dropped 1 base and J dropped 4 bases, with 7 bases sitting between them. The CDR3 consists of 13 residues. The CDR3 loop is CASSLGLVYGYTF. The DNA for the CDR3 is TGTGCCAGCAGCTTAGGTCTAGTCTATGGCTACACCTTC. The full variable domain, its missing parts supplied by reference TRBV7-2 and TRBJ1-2, is GAGVSQSPSNKVTEKGKDVELRCDPISGHTALYWYRQSLGQGLEFLIYFQGNSAPDKSGLPSDRFSAERTGGSVSTLTIQRTQQEDSAVYLCASSLGLVYGYTFGSGTRLTVV.